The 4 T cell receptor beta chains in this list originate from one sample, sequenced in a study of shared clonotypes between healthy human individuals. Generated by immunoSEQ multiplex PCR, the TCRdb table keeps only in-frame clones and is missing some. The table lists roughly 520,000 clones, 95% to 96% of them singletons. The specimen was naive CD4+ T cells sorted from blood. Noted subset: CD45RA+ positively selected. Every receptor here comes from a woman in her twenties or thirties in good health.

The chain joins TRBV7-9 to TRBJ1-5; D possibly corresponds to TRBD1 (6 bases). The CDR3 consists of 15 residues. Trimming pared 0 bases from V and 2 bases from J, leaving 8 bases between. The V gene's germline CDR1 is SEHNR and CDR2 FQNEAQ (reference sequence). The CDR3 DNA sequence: TGTGCCAGCAGCTTAGCGGGACAAGGCAATCAGCCCCAGCATTTT. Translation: CASSLAGQGNQPQHF.

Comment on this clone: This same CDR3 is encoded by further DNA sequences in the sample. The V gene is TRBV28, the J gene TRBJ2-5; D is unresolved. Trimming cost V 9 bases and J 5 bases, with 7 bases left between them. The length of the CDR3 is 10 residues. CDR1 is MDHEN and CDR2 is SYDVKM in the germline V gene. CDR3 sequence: CASRRETQYF. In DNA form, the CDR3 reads TGTGCCAGTAGAAGGGAGACCCAGTACTTC. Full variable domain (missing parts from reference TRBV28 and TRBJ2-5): DVKVTQSSRYLVKRTGEKVFLECVQDMDHENMFWYRQDPGLGLRLIYFSYDVKMKEKGDIPEGYSVSREKKERFSLILESASTNQTSMYLCASRRETQYFGPGTRLLVL.

The CDR3 sequence: CASSLAVYSYEQYF. Here the CDR3 DNA reads TGTGCCAGCAGCTTAGCCGTCTACTCCTACGAGCAGTACTTC. The chain couples TRBV7-2 to TRBJ2-7, with D unclear. The CDR3 length is 14 residues. V gave up 0 bases and J gave up 0 bases, with 6 bases separating them. In germline, CDR1 is SGHTA, CDR2 FQGNSA. The variable domain in full, completed from reference TRBV7-2 and TRBJ2-7, reads GAGVSQSPSNKVTEKGKDVELRCDPISGHTALYWYRQSLGQGLEFLIYFQGNSAPDKSGLPSDRFSAERTGGSVSTLTIQRTQQEDSAVYLCASSLAVYSYEQYFGPGTRLTVT.

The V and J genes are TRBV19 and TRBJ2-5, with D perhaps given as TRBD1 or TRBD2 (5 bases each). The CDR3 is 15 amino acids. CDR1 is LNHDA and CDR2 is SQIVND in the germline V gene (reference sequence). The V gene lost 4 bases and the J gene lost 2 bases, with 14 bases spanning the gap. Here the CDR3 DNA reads TGTGCCAGTAGTAGGGGGACCTGGATTCAAGAGACCCAGTACTTC. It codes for CASSRGTWIQETQYF. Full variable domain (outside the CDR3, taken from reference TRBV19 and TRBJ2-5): DGGITQSPKYLFRKEGQNVTLSCEQNLNHDAMYWYRQDPGQGLRLIYYSQIVNDFQKGDIAEGYSVSREKKESFPLTVTSAQKNPTAFYLCASSRGTWIQETQYFGPGTRLLVL.